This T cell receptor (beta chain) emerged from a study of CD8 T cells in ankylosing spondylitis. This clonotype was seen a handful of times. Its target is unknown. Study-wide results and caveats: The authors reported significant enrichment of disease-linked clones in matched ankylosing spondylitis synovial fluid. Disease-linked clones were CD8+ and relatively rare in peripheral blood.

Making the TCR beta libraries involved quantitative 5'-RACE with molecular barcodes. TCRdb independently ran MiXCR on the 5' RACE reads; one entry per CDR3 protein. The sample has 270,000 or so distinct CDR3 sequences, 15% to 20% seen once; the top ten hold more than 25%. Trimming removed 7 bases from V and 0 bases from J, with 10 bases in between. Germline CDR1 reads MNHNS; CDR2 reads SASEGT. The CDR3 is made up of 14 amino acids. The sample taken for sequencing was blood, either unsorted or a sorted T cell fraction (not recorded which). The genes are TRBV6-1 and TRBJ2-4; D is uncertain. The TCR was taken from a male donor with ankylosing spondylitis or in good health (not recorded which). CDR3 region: CASTEPIAKNIQYF. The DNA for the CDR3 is TGTGCCAGCACCGAACCAATAGCCAAAAACATTCAGTACTTC.